This entry lists 25 T cell receptor beta chains sequenced from one sample in a study of T cell repertoires in cytomegalovirus infection. These receptors are not linked to any known antigen. TCRdb re-analysed the reads in MiXCR, keeping a single row per CDR3 protein. This table has about half a million distinct CDR3 sequences, 30% to 40% appearing once. This specimen was cultured PBMCs, taken from culture after CMV antigen stimulation. These receptors were collected from a human donor in good health (CMV status not recorded). Some clones in this sample may be carry-over from other donors' samples.

This clonotype was counted ten times or more. V gene TRBV12-3 or TRBV12-4 combines with J gene TRBJ2-3, with a possible D match to TRBD2 (5 bases). The V gene lost 6 bases and the J gene lost 4 bases, with 11 bases spanning the gap. CDR3 length: 13 amino acids. The CDR3 reads CASRASAADTQYF. The CDR3 nucleotides are TGTGCCAGCAGAGCCTCAGCGGCAGATACGCAGTATTTT.

The chain is built from TRBV20-1 and TRBJ2-1; 10 nucleotides line up with TRBD1. V gave up 6 bases and J gave up 3 bases; unmatched junction bases: 8. The CDR3 contains 15 residues. Per the germline V gene, CDR1 is DFQATT and CDR2 is SNEGSKA (reference sequence). CDR3 region: CSAELGQGIYNEQFF. For the CDR3, the DNA is TGCAGTGCCGAATTGGGACAGGGGATCTACAATGAGCAGTTCTTC.

This clonotype was detected only a few times. V is TRBV12-3 or TRBV12-4 and J is TRBJ2-3; 7 bases fit TRBD2. This CDR3 spans 20 amino acids. V was clipped by 3 bases and J by 2 bases; unmatched bases: 20. The CDR3 sequence is CASSFPGGSLFPPPTDTQYF. CDR3 coding DNA: TGTGCCAGCAGTTTCCCTGGCGGGAGCCTCTTCCCCCCCCCCACAGATACGCAGTATTTT.

This chain joins TRBV7-6 and TRBJ2-5; D remains unclear. This CDR3 is 14 amino acids long. The V gene's germline CDR1 is SGHVS and CDR2 FNYEAQ. The V end lost 5 bases, the J end lost 4 bases, and 14 bases lay between the germline ends. The CDR3 DNA reads TGTGCCAGCAGCCTAAGAGGACCAGGAGAGACCCAGTACTTC. It specifies CASSLRGPGETQYF.

The CDR3 is CASSIPGPTYEQYF. The CDR3, as DNA: TGTGCCAGCAGCATACCGGGACCCACTTACGAGCAGTACTTC. The chain has TRBV5-4 and TRBJ2-7, with D tentatively TRBD1 or TRBD2 (5 bases each). Germline assignment: CDR1 SGHNT and CDR2 YYREEE (reference sequence). V gave up 4 bases and J gave up 4 bases, with 15 bases separating them. The CDR3 extends over 14 amino acids.

The sample holds a few counts of this clonotype. This sequence joins TRBV19 and TRBJ1-1, with 11 bases matching TRBD1. The CDR3 spans 15 residues. V trimming: 7 bases; J trimming: 4 bases; junction bases outside the gene matches: 8. CDR1 is LNHDA, CDR2 SQIVND, per germline (reference sequence). For the CDR3, the DNA is TGTGCCAGTAAGCTCCCTGGGACAGGGGGCACTGAAGCTTTCTTT. This encodes CASKLPGTGGTEAFF.

This clonotype has just a few counts. The V and J genes are TRBV12-3 or TRBV12-4 and TRBJ1-1; 7 bases align to TRBD1. The CDR3 is 14 amino acids. After removal of 5 bases from V and 6 bases from J, the junction contained 9 bases not matched to a gene. CDR3 DNA sequence: TGTGCCAGCAGTGCCGGGACAGAGACGTCTGAAGCTTTCTTT. It translates to CASSAGTETSEAFF.

The chain carries TRBV11-1 and TRBJ2-3; 8 nucleotides match TRBD2. V lost 6 bases and J lost 4; bases outside the gene matches: 15. The CDR3 has 17 amino acids. CDR1 and CDR2 (germline): SGHAT, FQDESV (reference sequence). The CDR3 sequence is CASSRRGAGELADTQYF. CDR3 DNA: TGTGCCAGCAGTCGTCGGGGAGCGGGAGAACTCGCAGATACGCAGTATTTT.

The J gene is TRBJ2-1, the V gene TRBV27, with D unresolved. Germline V CDR1 and CDR2: MNHEY, SMNVEV (reference sequence). The CDR3 length is 15 residues. Between the trimmed V and J ends, which lost 3 bases and 0 bases, there was a span of 9 bases. In DNA, the CDR3 is TGTGCCAGCAGTTTTTCCCTGAGCTCCTACAATGAGCAGTTCTTC. Translating it yields CASSFSLSSYNEQFF.

V gene TRBV7-3 combines with J gene TRBJ2-1, with D unclear. The CDR3 contains 14 residues. Trimming shortened V by 0 bases and J by 4 bases, and 7 bases separated the two germline ends. CDR1 is SGHTA and CDR2 is FQGTGA in the germline V gene. CDR3 sequence reads: CASSLTGLYNEQFF. The CDR3, as DNA: TGTGCCAGCAGCTTAACCGGGCTATACAATGAGCAGTTCTTC.

The V gene is TRBV19, the J gene TRBJ2-1, with TRBD2 matching 9 bases. The ends lost 5 bases at V and 8 bases at J; junction bases unmatched: 19. The CDR3 is 18 amino acids. Germline CDR1 LNHDA, CDR2 SQIVND (reference sequence). This CDR3 is CASSPRRGGGRALDEQFF. The CDR3 DNA reads TGTGCCAGTAGTCCCCGCCGGGGGGGCGGGAGGGCCTTAGATGAGCAGTTCTTC.

About this clonotype: Possible read error: a much larger clone is one base away. V and J are TRBV5-6 and TRBJ1-5, with 7 bases lining up with TRBD1. J lost 3 bases, V lost 2 bases, and 2 bases had no gene match. The CDR3 loop spans 14 amino acids. CDR1 is SGHDT, CDR2 YYEEEE, per germline. The CDR3 region is CASSFGQDNQPQHF. In nucleotides, the CDR3 is TGTGCCAGCAGCTTCGGACAGGACAATCAGCCCCAGCATTTT.

The V gene is TRBV5-4, the J gene TRBJ2-1, with 8 bases aligning to TRBD2. The CDR3 extends over 16 amino acids. Germline V gene sequence: CDR1 SGHNT, CDR2 YYREEE (reference sequence). The V segment lost 1 base and the J segment 4 bases; nucleotides outside the gene matches: 7. The CDR3 spells CASSLWQLADYNEQFF. In nucleotides, the CDR3 is TGTGCCAGCAGCTTGTGGCAACTAGCGGATTACAATGAGCAGTTCTTC. The whole variable domain, filled in from reference TRBV5-4 and TRBJ2-1, reads ETGVTQSPTHLIKTRGQQVTLRCSSQSGHNTVSWYQQALGQGPQFIFQYYREEENGRGNFPPRFSGLQFPNYSSELNVNALELDDSALYLCASSLWQLADYNEQFFGPGTRLTVL.

The chain recombines TRBV6-2 or TRBV6-3 with TRBJ1-1, with TRBD1 as a possible D gene (5 bases). Germline CDR1 reads MNHEY; CDR2 reads SVGEGT. The CDR3 consists of 13 residues. V was shortened by 2 bases and J by 3 bases, with 7 bases between the two germline ends. CDR3 protein: CASSYLGDTEAFF. CDR3 bases: TGTGCCAGCAGTTACCTAGGGGACACTGAAGCTTTCTTT.

Points on this clonotype: A junction boundary mismatches the germline segment, possibly from a read error. V and J are TRBV6-2 or TRBV6-3 and TRBJ1-2, with unresolved D. The CDR3 length is 14 residues. In germline, CDR1 is MNHEY, CDR2 SVGEGT. As DNA, the CDR3 is TGTGCCAGCAATTACGGCGACGCAAACTATGGCTACACCTTC. This encodes CASNYGDANYGYTF.

The V and J genes are TRBV6-2 or TRBV6-3 and TRBJ1-1, with D perhaps matching TRBD1 (6 bases). This CDR3 is 14 amino acids long. V lost 6 bases to trimming and J lost 4 bases, with 15 bases between them. CDR1 MNHEY and CDR2 SVGEGT come from the germline V gene. The CDR3 nucleotides are TGTGCCAGCAGATCGACGGCGGGGGCCACTGAAGCTTTCTTT. The encoded protein is CASRSTAGATEAFF.

This clonotype showed up just a few times. The chain recombines TRBV19 with TRBJ1-2; TRBD1 aligns across 7 bases. Germline V gene lookup returns CDR1 LNHDA and CDR2 SQIVND (reference sequence). Trimming at V came to 7 bases and at J to 5 bases, leaving 4 bases not matched to a gene. CDR3 length: 12 residues. CDR3 coding DNA: TGTGCCAGTATTACAGGGGAGTATGGCTACACCTTC. This sequence encodes CASITGEYGYTF.

This clonotype has at least ten counts. This chain links TRBV12-3 or TRBV12-4 with TRBJ1-2; perhaps TRBD1 as D (6 bases). There are 11 residues in the CDR3. V lost 5 bases, J lost 5 bases, and 6 bases lay in between. This CDR3 is CASSQGYGYTF. The CDR3 nucleotides read TGTGCCAGCAGTCAGGGGTATGGCTACACCTTC.

The chain carries TRBV6-2 or TRBV6-3 and TRBJ2-1, with 11 bases lining up with TRBD2. This CDR3 contains 16 residues. Germline values: CDR1 MNHEY, CDR2 SVGEGT. V lost 5 bases and J lost 2; bases outside the gene matches: 5. In DNA, the CDR3 is TGTGCCAGCAGTGACCCTAGCGGGAGGACCTACAATGAGCAGTTCTTC. This translates into CASSDPSGRTYNEQFF.

V gene TRBV6-1 combines with J gene TRBJ2-1, with 10 positions matching TRBD2. Germline V lookup: CDR1 MNHNS, CDR2 SASEGT. The CDR3 consists of 17 residues. J gave up 6 bases and V 5 bases, and 13 bases lay outside the gene matches. The CDR3 protein is CASSRTPASGSGNEQFF. Written as DNA, the CDR3 is TGTGCCAGCAGTCGAACCCCGGCTAGCGGGAGTGGCAATGAGCAGTTCTTC.

Turning to this clonotype: Mismatch with germline at one junction end may stem from a read error. The V gene is TRBV12-3 or TRBV12-4, the J gene TRBJ2-3, with D possibly TRBD2 on 5 matching bases. The CDR3 runs 15 residues. CDR3 nucleotide sequence: TGTGCCGGCAGTCCTCGTGGAGCGGACACAGATACGCAGTATTTT. The encoded protein is CAGSPRGADTDTQYF.

This clonotype was observed many times. The chain has TRBV12-3 or TRBV12-4 and TRBJ2-5, with a possible D match to TRBD1 (5 bases). The CDR3 has 12 residues. V was shortened by 6 bases and J by 4 bases, with 9 bases between the two germline ends. The CDR3 loop reads CASSFRGETQYF. The CDR3 nucleotides read TGTGCCAGCAGCTTTAGGGGAGAGACCCAGTACTTC.

CDR3 coding DNA: TGTGCCAGCAGTGAAGTCGGCAGGTATTATGGCTACACCTTC. Amino acid sequence: CASSEVGRYYGYTF. The genes are TRBV6-1 and TRBJ1-2; no clear D. The germline gives CDR1 MNHNS, CDR2 SASEGT. The CDR3 has 14 amino acids. V was cut by 1 base and J by 5 bases, with 11 bases left in between.

This clonotype was recorded only once. This chain connects TRBV15 to TRBJ1-6; TRBD1 might be the D (6 bases). The length of the CDR3 is 15 residues. Germline CDR1 LNHNV, CDR2 YYDKDF (reference sequence). Trimming removed 0 bases from V and 6 bases from J, with 9 bases in between. The CDR3 protein is CATSRDGRGNSPLHF. The CDR3, as DNA: TGTGCCACCAGCAGAGATGGCAGGGGTAATTCACCCCTCCACTTT.

V and J are TRBV5-5 and TRBJ2-5, with 10 bases fitting TRBD2. This CDR3 region has 17 residues. Germline-derived CDR1 and CDR2 are SGHKS and YYEKEE (reference sequence). V lost 1 base, J lost 2 bases, and 8 bases stayed unmatched. CDR3 sequence (DNA): TGTGCCAGCAGCTTGTTAAGCGGGACTAGCGATCAAGAGACCCAGTACTTC. As protein: CASSLLSGTSDQETQYF.